This T cell receptor beta chain was profiled in a study of cytomegalovirus exposure and HLA in healthy donors. It was with 60 Vbeta and 13 Jbeta primers that the PCR ran. Sequencing used immunoSEQ multiplex PCR; TCRdb keeps in-frame clones, though not all of them. The sample lists roughly 150,000 clones; 65% to 85% were seen once. V was pared by 6 bases and J by 10 bases, with 9 bases between. CDR1 and CDR2 (germline): SNHLY, FYNNEI. The CDR3 runs 11 residues. What was sequenced was PBMCs. V is TRBV2 and J is TRBJ2-2; possible D gene TRBD2, 5 bases. This TCR came from a male donor in good health and CMV-seronegative. CDR3 sequence (DNA): TGTGCCAGCAGCCGGGATGCGGAGCTGTTTTTT. It specifies CASSRDAELFF.